The 2 T cell receptor beta chains in this list originate from one sample, sequenced in a study of blood T cell repertoires in COVID-19. Profiling relied on immunoSEQ multiplex PCR, and the TCRdb table lists in-frame clones only, not all of them. This table has just over 650,000 clones, approximately 90% appearing once. Sequencing was done on a sample of peripheral blood. All receptors come from a woman aged 18-29 years with acute or convalescent COVID-19.

The chain has TRBV12-3 or TRBV12-4 and TRBJ2-5, with TRBD1 identical over 7 bases. The CDR3 covers 12 residues. V lost 8 bases, J lost 2 bases, and 2 bases stayed unmatched. This CDR3 is CASQGVQETQYF. As DNA, the CDR3 is TGTGCCAGCCAGGGGGTACAAGAGACCCAGTACTTC.

The chain couples TRBV6-5 to TRBJ2-2; 7 bases map to TRBD2. Germline V gene data show CDR1 as MNHEY and CDR2 as SVGAGI. Losses at the gene ends were 7 bases for V and 4 bases for J; bases not matched to a gene: 9. The CDR3 covers 15 residues. CDR3 residues: CASTHSRGGTGELFF. The CDR3 coding sequence is TGTGCCAGCACCCACTCCCGCGGGGGCACCGGGGAGCTGTTTTTT.